The 19 T cell receptor beta chains given below trace back to one sample, sequenced in a study of CD8 T cells in ankylosing spondylitis. Study-wide results and caveats: What appeared characteristic of ankylosing spondylitis blood was a TCR beta motif of under 10 highly homologous variants.

Antigens for these TCRs are unknown. TCRdb redid the calling of the 5' RACE reads with MiXCR, one entry per CDR3 protein. The data contain under 550,000 distinct CDR3 sequences, 25% to 30% of them singletons. The sample comprised blood, either unsorted or a sorted T cell fraction (not recorded which). Receptor source: a male donor with ankylosing spondylitis.

This clonotype was observed a handful of times. The chain uses TRBV7-6 and TRBJ1-6; TRBD1 matches at 7 bases. The CDR3 contains 14 residues. CDR1 and CDR2 (germline): SGHVS, FNYEAQ. V shed 5 bases and J 10 bases; nucleotides not matched to a gene: 8. The CDR3 nucleotides are TGTGCCAGCAGCCCAGGGACAGTTAGATCACCCCTCCACTTT. Translation: CASSPGTVRSPLHF.

At least ten counts were recorded for this clonotype. This chain uses TRBV5-1 with TRBJ2-4; TRBD2 aligns across 9 bases. Unmatched junction bases numbered 5, after V lost 2 bases and J lost 8 bases. The germline gives CDR1 SGHRS, CDR2 YFSETQ. CDR3 size: 14 residues. CDR3 DNA sequence: TGCGCCAGCAGCTTCGGCGGGAGGGGAGACATTCAGTACTTC. This encodes CASSFGGRGDIQYF.

The genes are TRBV7-9 and TRBJ2-1, with D possibly TRBD1 on 6 matching bases. V was cut by 4 bases and J by 8 bases, with 15 bases left in between. The CDR3 has 14 amino acids. Germline-derived CDR1 and CDR2 are SEHNR and FQNEAQ (reference sequence). The CDR3 sequence is CASSSPRSGDEQFF. In DNA form, the CDR3 reads TGTGCCAGCAGCTCCCCCCGGTCAGGGGATGAGCAGTTCTTC.

This clonotype was detected only a few times. The J gene is TRBJ1-2, the V gene TRBV12-3 or TRBV12-4; no clear D gene. V lost 8 bases and J 4 bases, leaving 14 bases between the germline ends. This CDR3 contains 13 residues. This CDR3 is CASDYPDGYGYTF. DNA for the CDR3: TGTGCCAGCGATTACCCGGACGGCTATGGCTACACCTTC.

The chain recombines TRBV3-1 with TRBJ1-1; D gene ambiguous. Trimming stripped 6 bases from V and 3 bases from J, with 23 bases between. CDR1 and CDR2 from the germline V gene are LGHDT and YNNKEL (reference sequence). The CDR3 has 17 residues. The CDR3 reads CASRLRGSQPRDTEAFF. DNA for the CDR3: TGTGCCAGCAGACTACGAGGGTCTCAGCCAAGGGACACTGAAGCTTTCTTT.

J is TRBJ1-5 and V is TRBV5-8; 9 bases are shared with TRBD1. This CDR3 comprises 16 residues. The junction had 5 bases not matched to a gene; V was cut back by 3 bases and J by 1 base. The germline V gene encodes CDR1 SGHTS and CDR2 YDEGEE. CDR3 region: CASSSRGQGSNQPQHF. CDR3 sequence (DNA): TGTGCCAGCAGCTCGAGAGGACAGGGGAGCAATCAGCCCCAGCATTTT.

This clonotype turned up a few times. The J gene is TRBJ1-4, the V gene TRBV9; D unresolved. Trimming pared 4 bases from V and 5 bases from J, leaving 12 bases between. Germline CDR1 and CDR2: SGDLS and YYNGEE. CDR3 length equals 14 residues. DNA of the CDR3: TGTGCCAGCAGCCCACGGACGAAAAATGAAAAACTGTTTTTT. Amino acids: CASSPRTKNEKLFF.

This clonotype turned up a few times. V is TRBV14 and J is TRBJ1-6, with 8 positions matching TRBD1. The V segment lost 3 bases and the J segment 12 bases; nucleotides outside the gene matches: 1. The length of the CDR3 is 12 residues. The germline V gene has CDR1 SGHDN and CDR2 FVKESK. The CDR3 reads CASSHRGRPLHF. The CDR3 nucleotides read TGTGCCAGCAGCCACAGGGGGCGACCCCTCCACTTT.

This clonotype showed up just a few times. This chain connects TRBV20-1 to TRBJ2-4; possibly TRBD1 for D (6 bases). This CDR3 comprises 13 residues. Trimming stripped 0 bases from V and 12 bases from J, with 15 bases between. Germline CDR1 and CDR2: DFQATT and SNEGSKA (reference sequence). The CDR3 DNA sequence: TGCAGTGCTAGAGATGCTCCCGGGGACAATCAGTACTTC. This encodes CSARDAPGDNQYF.

The chain links TRBV7-2 to TRBJ1-5, with 7 bases fitting TRBD1. V lost 5 bases, J lost 4 bases, and 8 bases stayed unmatched. Germline values: CDR1 SGHTA, CDR2 FQGNSA. CDR3 size: 15 residues. The CDR3 sequence: CASSPLDRTNQPQHF. Written as DNA, the CDR3 is TGTGCCAGCAGCCCCCTGGACAGGACTAATCAGCCCCAGCATTTT.

There are a few counts of this clonotype. The CDR3 coding sequence is TGCGCCAGCAGCTTGACCTCGGGACCCTCTGGGGCCAACGTCCTGACTTTC. It is translated as CASSLTSGPSGANVLTF. V is TRBV5-1 and J is TRBJ2-6; perhaps D is TRBD1 or TRBD2 (5 bases each). CDR1 is SGHRS, CDR2 YFSETQ, per germline. V was trimmed by 1 base and J by 0 bases, leaving 11 bases between them. The CDR3 sequence is 17 residues long.

The V gene is TRBV5-6, the J gene TRBJ1-1; D possibly corresponds to TRBD1 (6 bases). The ends were cut back, 4 bases at V and 5 bases at J, with 15 bases in the middle. The CDR3 is made up of 14 amino acids. The germline CDR1 and CDR2 sequences are SGHDT and YYEEEE. The CDR3 region is CASSPGGRGTEAFF. The CDR3 DNA is TGTGCCAGCAGCCCCGGGGGCCGGGGGACTGAAGCTTTCTTT.

This clonotype was observed a few times. The V and J genes are TRBV29-1 and TRBJ2-4; a possible D gene is TRBD1 (6 bases). This CDR3 comprises 15 residues. Trimming took off 6 bases at V and 1 base at J, with 16 bases between the two ends. Germline lookup yields CDR1 SQVTM and CDR2 ANQGSEA. CDR3 sequence (DNA): TGCAGCGTCGTACTACAGGGTGTCGCCAAAAACATTCAGTACTTC. It yields the protein CSVVLQGVAKNIQYF. The entire variable domain, with the rest obtained from reference TRBV29-1 and TRBJ2-4, is as follows: SAVISQKPSRDICQRGTSLTIQCQVDSQVTMMFWYRQQPGQSLTLIATANQGSEATYESGFVIDKFPISRPNLTFSTLTVSNMSPEDSSIYLCSVVLQGVAKNIQYFGAGTRLSVL.

This clonotype was seen a few times. This chain uses TRBV30 with TRBJ1-3; D is uncertain. Germline loops: CDR1 GTSNPN, CDR2 SVGIG (reference sequence). The V end lost 4 bases, the J end lost 2 bases, and 21 bases lay between the germline ends. CDR3 length: 17 amino acids. The chain's CDR3 is CAWTGMTSNRPGNTIYF. The CDR3 DNA sequence: TGTGCCTGGACGGGTATGACCTCCAATCGGCCTGGAAACACCATATATTTT. The full variable domain, rest sourced from reference TRBV30 and TRBJ1-3, is SQTIHQWPATLVQPVGSPLSLECTVEGTSNPNLYWYRQAAGRGLQLLFYSVGIGQISSEVPQNLSASRPQDRQFILSSKKLLLSDSGFYLCAWTGMTSNRPGNTIYFGEGSWLTVV.

The rearrangement joins TRBV6-4 to TRBJ1-4, with a possible D match to TRBD1 (5 bases). Germline lookup yields CDR1 MRHNA and CDR2 SNTAGT. The CDR3 spans 15 residues. The V gene lost 6 bases and the J gene lost 0 bases, with 11 bases spanning the gap. The CDR3 DNA follows: TGTGCCAGCAGAAGGGACGCAGCAACTAATGAAAAACTGTTTTTT. Translation gives CASRRDAATNEKLFF.

The rearrangement joins TRBV3-1 to TRBJ2-1; 10 bases are a match to TRBD2. Germline V CDR1 and CDR2: LGHDT, YNNKEL (reference sequence). The V and J ends lost 5 bases and 8 bases, in that order; junction bases with no gene match: 6. The CDR3 covers 14 residues. CDR3 sequence reads: CASSGLAGVDEQFF. The CDR3 DNA follows: TGTGCCAGCAGCGGCCTAGCGGGAGTTGATGAGCAGTTCTTC.

A few counts support this clonotype. The chain carries TRBV14 and TRBJ2-7; 8 nucleotides line up with TRBD2. With 3 bases clipped from V and 0 bases from J, the junction kept 4 bases outside the gene matches. Germline CDR1 SGHDN, CDR2 FVKESK. The CDR3 length is 15 residues. CDR3 in amino acids: CASSHSAGGSYEQYF. Written as DNA, the CDR3 is TGTGCCAGCAGCCACTCGGCGGGGGGCTCCTACGAGCAGTACTTC.

The CDR3 DNA reads TGTGCCACCAGCAGAGGACTAGCCCCTGACGAGCAGTACTTC. Protein: CATSRGLAPDEQYF. This chain links TRBV15 with TRBJ2-7, with 7 bases identical to TRBD2. Germline lookup yields CDR1 LNHNV and CDR2 YYDKDF (reference sequence). The CDR3 extends over 14 amino acids. Unmatched junction bases numbered 5, after V lost 1 base and J lost 5 bases.

V usage is TRBV19 and J usage is TRBJ2-3; 9 bases are shared with TRBD1. Unmatched junction bases numbered 8, after V lost 8 bases and J lost 5 bases. This CDR3 comprises 14 residues. Looked up from germline, CDR1 is LNHDA and CDR2 is SQIVND (reference sequence). Here the CDR3 reads CASATGGAGDTQYF. CDR3 DNA: TGTGCCAGTGCTACAGGGGGCGCGGGAGATACGCAGTATTTT. Variable domain in full (rest from reference TRBV19 and TRBJ2-3): DGGITQSPKYLFRKEGQNVTLSCEQNLNHDAMYWYRQDPGQGLRLIYYSQIVNDFQKGDIAEGYSVSREKKESFPLTVTSAQKNPTAFYLCASATGGAGDTQYFGPGTRLTVL.